Below, one TCR beta chain is given with its context. Its antigen is still unknown. No clone much larger than this one lies a single base away; base qualities are absent. TCR CDR3 regions were amplified from genomic DNA by multiplex PCR using the deep immunoSEQ assay. Genomic DNA extracted from each cell subset was distributed evenly over all wells of several immunoSEQ 96-well plates, and each plate served as one replicate. For sorted subsets, each replicate PCR was loaded with 200 to 250 ng genomic DNA, equivalent to 32,000 or so T cell genomes. Purified libraries were measured with a Qubit 3.0 fluorometer, size-checked on a Bioanalyzer 2100, and measured again with the KAPA Library Quantification kit. A separate single-read 150-cycle Illumina NextSeq 550 flow cell was used to sequence each immunoSEQ 96-well plate. The published analysis was carried out like this. The immunoSEQ output contained only junctional sequences without quality scores, so filtering could not match that applied to full-length reads. Sequences were annotated with PyIR, a Python wrapper for IgBLAST v1.9, using IMGT germline references to assign V/J genes and CDR3. Reads with weak V/J assignments (E-value above 1e-6), missing CDR3, stop codons, out-of-frame junctions, or ambiguous translated residues were removed. V3J clonotypes were defined as sequences sharing the same inferred V gene, J gene, and CDR3 amino acid sequence. The percentage overlap between two repertoires was calculated by dividing the number of shared unique clonotypes by the size of the smaller repertoire. RTK rarefaction, the Chao1 estimator, and Recon v2.1 estimates of unobserved clonotypes were used to assess repertoire richness. Generation probabilities were computed with OLGA for all TCRbeta clonotypes obtained by the gDNA method from several donors. The table was pulled from immuneACCESS by TCRdb, which kept in-frame rearrangements only. Such tables lose some clones; where checked, under half of the loss comes from unresolved V genes, and the rest has no known cause. For V, J and clone size, that table is used; D and trimming come from the DNA. This sample lists around 700,000 clones; around four fifths were detected once. The ten largest make up around 1.7% of the sample.

The source of the sample is a study of shared clonotypes between healthy human individuals (dated by TCRdb to the early 2020s). At the level of the whole study: The cohort included three men and a couple of women between 18 and 49 years of age. Libraries were prepared and TCR repertoires were sequenced by different laboratories using diverse techniques, in order to increase sequencing depth and limit assay-specific biases. For each donor, CD4 naive and CD4 memory were each run on three plates, CD8 naive on two plates, and CD8 memory on one plate. Per donor, leukapheresis produced somewhere between about 0.94 and 9 billion PBMCs. The study deeply sequenced blood TCR repertoires of about 5 healthy adults to estimate repertoire size and the extent of clonotype sharing between individuals.

The CDR3, from cysteine to phenylalanine, totals 14 residues. Only the CDR3 part of the read is kept: 42 bases, read in frame from the first base. The germline V gene specifies SGDLS as CDR1 and YYNGEE as CDR2. Trimming leaves V shorter by 3 bases and J shorter by 4 bases, with the junction holding 6 bases beyond the gene matches. Overall study outcomes, separate from this receptor: Naive subsets generally had larger estimated clonotype richness than memory subsets. When several donors were compared, the shared fraction of clonotypes was about 5.5% for naive CD4, less than 4% for naive CD8, 2% to 2.5% for memory CD4, and less than 0.45% for memory CD8. The genetic and exposure-history diversity represented was limited by the small number of donors. Pairwise subsampling indicated that sequencing depth was expected to affect the degree of clonotype sharing among donors. Compared with non-shared clonotypes, clonotypes shared by all four sorted-subset donors had higher generation probabilities. Sampling was limited to blood, and TCR repertoires in tissue likely differ from TCR repertoires in blood. Rarefaction of sorted-subset datasets indicated incomplete sequencing despite the large sequencing depth.

The donors were healthy, HIV-negative adults who had no recently reported acute infections or vaccinations. All donors were Caucasian adults living in Nashville, Tennessee, USA. Magnetic negative selection was used to enrich CD4+ T cells, after which naive cells were positively selected on CD45RA and the negative fraction became the memory subset. Blood was obtained by leukapheresis, after which PBMCs were separated by Ficoll-Histopaque density gradient centrifugation and cryopreserved in liquid nitrogen vapor phase. Purity and quantity of every magnetically sorted T cell population were checked by analytical flow cytometry. Genomic DNA was isolated from each sorted fraction and quantified by UV absorbance on a Nanodrop 2000c.

The TCR was taken from a woman aged 25 to 39 in good health. The chain couples TRBV9 to TRBJ2-5, and 7 bases in between align with TRBD1. Sample: memory CD4+ T cells sorted from blood. Sample cell subset or site, as interpreted from the label and publication: CD45RA-negative fraction. The CDR3 amino acid sequence is: CASSATGSRETQYF. At the DNA level, the sequence is TGTGCCAGCAGCGCGACAGGGTCCCGAGAGACCCAGTACTTC.